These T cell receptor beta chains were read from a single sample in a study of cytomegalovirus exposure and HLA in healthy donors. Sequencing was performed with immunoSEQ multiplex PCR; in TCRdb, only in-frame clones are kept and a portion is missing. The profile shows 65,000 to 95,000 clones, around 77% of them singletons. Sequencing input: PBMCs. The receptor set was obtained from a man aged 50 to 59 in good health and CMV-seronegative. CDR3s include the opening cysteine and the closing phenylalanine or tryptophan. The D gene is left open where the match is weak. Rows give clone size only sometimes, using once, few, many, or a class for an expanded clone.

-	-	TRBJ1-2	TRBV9	CASSPHLDYGYTF	TGTGCCAGCAGCCCCCACTTGGACTATGGCTACACCTTC
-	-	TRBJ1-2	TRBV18	CASSPPNQAGYGYTF	TGTGCCAGCTCACCACCGAACCAGGCAGGCTATGGCTACACCTTC
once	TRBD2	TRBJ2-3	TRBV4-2	CASSPSGGSDTQYF	TGTGCCAGCAGCCCTAGCGGGGGATCAGATACGCAGTATTTT
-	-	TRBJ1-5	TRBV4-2	CARHSGTRMNQPQHF	TGTGCCAGGCACTCCGGGACACGGATGAATCAGCCCCAGCATTTT
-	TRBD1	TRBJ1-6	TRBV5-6	CASNVGVRDSLRSPLHF	TGTGCCAGCAATGTCGGGGTAAGGGACAGTCTGCGATCACCCCTCCACTTT
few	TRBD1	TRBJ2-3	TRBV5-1	CASSLARTGHSDTQYF	TGCGCCAGCAGCTTGGCAAGGACAGGGCACTCAGATACGCAGTATTTT
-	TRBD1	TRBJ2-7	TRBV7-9	CASSHPRTGSYEQYF	TGTGCCAGCAGCCACCCGCGGACAGGTAGCTACGAGCAGTACTTC
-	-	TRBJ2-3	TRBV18	CASSPLSGSTDTQYF	TGTGCCAGCTCACCACTGAGCGGATCCACAGATACGCAGTATTTT
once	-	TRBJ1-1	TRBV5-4	CASSLWEGRTEAFF	TGTGCCAGCAGCCTTTGGGAGGGGCGGACTGAAGCTTTCTTT
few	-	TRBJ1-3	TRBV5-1	CASSLESGTGNTIYF	TGCGCCAGCAGCTTGGAGTCGGGGACTGGAAACACCATATATTTT
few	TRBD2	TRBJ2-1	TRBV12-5	CASGFGTSGEIEQFF	TGTGCTAGTGGTTTCGGGACTAGCGGGGAGATTGAGCAGTTCTTC